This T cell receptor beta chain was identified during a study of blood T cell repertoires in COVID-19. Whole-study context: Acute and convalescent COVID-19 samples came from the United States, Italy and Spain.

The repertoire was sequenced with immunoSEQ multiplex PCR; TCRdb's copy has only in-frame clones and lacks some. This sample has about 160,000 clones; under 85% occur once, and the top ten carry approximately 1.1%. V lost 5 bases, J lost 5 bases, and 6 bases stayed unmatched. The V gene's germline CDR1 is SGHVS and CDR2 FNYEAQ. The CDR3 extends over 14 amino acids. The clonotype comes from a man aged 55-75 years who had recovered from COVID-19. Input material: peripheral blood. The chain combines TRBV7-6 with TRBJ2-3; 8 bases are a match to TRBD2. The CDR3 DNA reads TGTGCCAGCAGCCACTCCGGGGGGGGAGATACGCAGTATTTT. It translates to CASSHSGGGDTQYF.